The 20 T cell receptor beta chains given below trace back to one sample, sequenced in a study of cytomegalovirus exposure and HLA in healthy donors (dated by TCRdb to about 2017). The library was built by means of the immunoSEQ multiplex PCR assay. For the multiplex PCR, a mixture combining 60 forward primers for TCR Vbeta segments and 13 reverse primers for TCR Jbeta segments was used. Imported from immuneACCESS, the table was reduced by TCRdb to in-frame sequences with V and J called. These copies leave out some clones; in studies compared against another copy, an unresolved V gene accounts for under half, and the cause of the remainder is not known. The sample table holds about 270,000 clones, of which 86% were seen once. The ten most abundant clones make up 3.5% to 4.5% of the sample. Sequencing was performed on PBMCs. The receptors stem from a man aged 40-50 years in good health and CMV-seropositive.

V and J are TRBV29-1 and TRBJ2-3; 14 bases are a match to TRBD2. With 6 bases clipped from V and 5 bases from J, the junction kept 4 bases outside the gene matches. CDR1 is SQVTM, CDR2 ANQGSEA, per germline. The CDR3 totals 14 residues. CDR3 protein: CSVRTSGRIDTQYF. The CDR3 coding sequence is TGCAGCGTCCGGACTAGCGGGAGGATAGATACGCAGTATTTT.

This chain joins TRBV27 and TRBJ1-2; TRBD1 matches at 10 bases. The J segment lost 3 bases and the V segment lost 5 bases, leaving 3 bases of the junction unmatched. The germline V gene encodes CDR1 MNHEY and CDR2 SMNVEV (reference sequence). This CDR3 is 14 amino acids long. The CDR3, as DNA: TGTGCCAGCAGTCCCGGACAGGGGGACTATGGCTACACCTTC. It codes for CASSPGQGDYGYTF.

The J gene is TRBJ2-7, the V gene TRBV7-9; TRBD1 agrees at 7 bases. The CDR3 has 14 amino acids. The germline V gene has CDR1 SEHNR and CDR2 FQNEAQ (reference sequence). J gave up 3 bases and V 3 bases, and 5 bases lay outside the gene matches. The CDR3 DNA is TGTGCCAGCAGCTTCCGGGACAGAAGCTACGAGCAGTACTTC. This translates into CASSFRDRSYEQYF.

The sample holds a few counts of this clone. The chain joins TRBV4-1 to TRBJ1-2; D is unresolved. Germline V gene data show CDR1 as MGHRA and CDR2 as YSYEKL. This CDR3 has 13 residues. Trimming took off 6 bases at V and 8 bases at J, with 16 bases between the two ends. CDR3 in amino acids: CASSRLPRRGYTF. In nucleotides, the CDR3 is TGCGCCAGCAGTCGACTTCCCCGGCGGGGCTACACCTTC.

The chain couples TRBV7-3 to TRBJ1-1, with TRBD1 as a possible D gene (6 bases). CDR3 length: 14 amino acids. Germline lookup yields CDR1 SGHTA and CDR2 FQGTGA. Trimming took off 6 bases at V and 6 bases at J, with 17 bases between the two ends. The CDR3 protein is CASSQTGQGPEAFF. The CDR3 coding sequence is TGTGCCAGCAGTCAAACGGGGCAGGGGCCTGAAGCTTTCTTT.

The chain joins TRBV2 to TRBJ2-1; the match to TRBD2 covers 7 bases. Germline CDR1 is SNHLY and CDR2 is FYNNEI. V trimming: 3 bases; J trimming: 2 bases; junction bases outside the gene matches: 4. The CDR3 has 15 amino acids. CDR3 nucleotide sequence: TGTGCCAGCAGTGATTGGCGGGAGACCTACAATGAGCAGTTCTTC. It specifies CASSDWRETYNEQFF.

The V gene is TRBV6-6, the J gene TRBJ1-5; 7 bases agree with TRBD1. The junction had 8 bases not matched to a gene; V was cut back by 2 bases and J by 4 bases. Germline assignment: CDR1 MNHNY and CDR2 SVGAGI (reference sequence). The CDR3 is 16 residues long. CDR3: CASSYRGQRSNQPQHF. DNA of the CDR3: TGTGCCAGCAGTTACCGGGGACAGAGATCTAATCAGCCCCAGCATTTT.

This chain uses TRBV7-2 with TRBJ2-6, with D maybe TRBD1 (6 bases). Germline V gene lookup returns CDR1 SGHTA and CDR2 FQGNSA. The CDR3 runs 17 residues. V shed 5 bases and J shed 4 bases, with 18 bases lying between them. CDR3 region: CASSVNYQGLGANVLTF. The CDR3 nucleotides read TGTGCCAGCAGCGTGAACTACCAGGGGCTCGGGGCCAACGTCCTGACTTTC.

The rearrangement uses TRBV10-3 and TRBJ2-7; 9 bases are a match to TRBD1. The CDR3 is made up of 14 amino acids. From germline, CDR1 is ENHRY and CDR2 SYGVKD. With V trimmed by 6 bases and J by 5 bases, 8 bases remained unmatched. The CDR3 region is CAISLDRGENEQYF. The CDR3 nucleotides read TGTGCCATCAGCCTGGACAGGGGAGAGAACGAGCAGTACTTC.

This chain joins TRBV7-8 and TRBJ2-1; 14 bases agree with TRBD2. V was clipped by 1 base and J by 7 bases; unmatched bases: 18. The CDR3 covers 21 residues. Germline-derived CDR1 and CDR2 are SGHVS and FQNEAQ. The CDR3 region is CASSLGLAGGPVFFSENEQFF. Written as DNA, the CDR3 is TGTGCCAGCAGCTTAGGACTAGCGGGAGGGCCGGTCTTTTTTTCGGAAAATGAGCAGTTCTTC.

With respect to this clone: Other DNA variants within this sample encode the same CDR3. The V and J genes are TRBV28 and TRBJ1-2; 7 bases agree with TRBD1. Germline trimming cut 3 bases from V and 5 bases from J; bases unmatched to any gene: 0. Germline values: CDR1 MDHEN, CDR2 SYDVKM. This CDR3 spans 12 amino acids. The CDR3 region has the DNA TGTGCCAGCAGTTTGACAGGGTATGGCTACACCTTC. Protein sequence: CASSLTGYGYTF.

The V call is TRBV6-5, the J call TRBJ1-2; 9 nucleotides align to TRBD1. The CDR3 sequence is 14 residues long. Trimming removed 2 bases from V and 9 bases from J; junction bases left unmatched: 7. Germline V gene sequence: CDR1 MNHEY, CDR2 SVGAGI. The CDR3 sequence: CASSYRGQGLSYTF. The CDR3 region has the DNA TGTGCCAGCAGTTACCGGGGACAGGGATTAAGCTACACCTTC.

The V and J genes are TRBV7-8 and TRBJ2-7; 7 nucleotides agree with TRBD1. CDR1 is SGHVS and CDR2 is FQNEAQ in the germline V gene. The CDR3 is 13 residues long. The ends lost 2 bases at V and 6 bases at J; junction bases unmatched: 4. The CDR3 protein is CASSLSGQVEQYF. Written as DNA, the CDR3 is TGTGCCAGCAGCTTAAGTGGACAGGTCGAGCAGTACTTC. The full variable domain, with the rest looked up from reference TRBV7-8 and TRBJ2-7, is GAGVSQSPRYKVAKRGQDVALRCDPISGHVSLFWYQQALGQGPEFLTYFQNEAQLDKSGLPSDRFFAERPEGSVSTLKIQRTQQEDSAVYLCASSLSGQVEQYFGPGTRLTVT.

The chain combines TRBV12-2 with TRBJ1-4; TRBD1 was called by the table and not checked on the DNA. TRBV12-2 corresponds to a pseudogene. The CDR3 covers 18 residues. CDR3 nucleotides: TGTGCAAGTCGCTTCCTCGCCTCCGGGACAGGGGTGGGTGAAAAACTGTTTTTT. Protein product: CASRFLASGTGVGEKLFF.

The chain recombines TRBV4-1 with TRBJ2-5; tentative D call: TRBD2 (6 bases). The germline CDR1 and CDR2 sequences are MGHRA and YSYEKL. The CDR3 totals 15 residues. Trimming shortened V by 0 bases and J by 1 base, and 9 bases separated the two germline ends. CDR3 loop: CASSQDRDFQETQYF. CDR3 sequence (DNA): TGCGCCAGCAGCCAAGACCGGGACTTCCAAGAGACCCAGTACTTC.

On this clone itself: Other nucleotide sequences in the sample specify the same CDR3. The chain joins TRBV9 to TRBJ2-2; 9 nucleotides line up with TRBD2. This CDR3 has 15 amino acids. CDR1 is SGDLS, CDR2 YYNGEE, per germline. Losses at the gene ends were 4 bases for V and 8 bases for J; bases not matched to a gene: 9. This CDR3 reads CASSPRGLAGGELFF. CDR3 in DNA: TGTGCCAGCAGCCCGAGGGGGCTAGCGGGAGGGGAGCTGTTTTTT.

Notes on this clone: An end of the junction does not agree with germline; a read error may underlie this. The chain is built from TRBV7-9 and TRBJ2-3; TRBD1 matches 8 bases. The CDR3 is 16 residues long. Germline V gives CDR1 SEHNR, CDR2 FQNEAQ (reference sequence). This chain's CDR3 is CSSSIPRQGSTDTQYF. Written as DNA, the CDR3 is TGTTCCAGCAGCATACCTAGACAGGGGAGCACAGATACGCAGTATTTT. Using reference TRBV7-9 and TRBJ2-3 for the parts outside the CDR3, the full variable domain is DTGVSQNPRHKITKRGQNVTFRCDPISEHNRLYWYRQTLGQGPEFLTYFQNEAQLEKSRLLSDRFSAERPKGSFSTLEIQRTEQGDSAMYLCSSSIPRQGSTDTQYFGPGTRLTVL.

A single count supports this clone. This chain connects TRBV7-9 to TRBJ2-7; tentatively, D is TRBD2 (6 bases). Trimming pared 2 bases from V and 2 bases from J, leaving 13 bases between. The CDR3 is 15 residues long. Germline values: CDR1 SEHNR, CDR2 FQNEAQ (reference sequence). CDR3 nucleotide sequence: TGTGCCAGCAGCTTATCTGTGGGGACTCCCTACGAGCAGTACTTC. Residues: CASSLSVGTPYEQYF.

This chain uses TRBV7-9 with TRBJ2-1, with 10 bases aligning to TRBD2. With 5 bases clipped from V and 8 bases from J, the junction kept 12 bases outside the gene matches. Germline V gene sequence: CDR1 SEHNR, CDR2 FQNEAQ (reference sequence). The CDR3 length is 16 residues. The CDR3 is CASSPSEASGSHEQFF. The CDR3 DNA reads as TGTGCCAGCAGCCCCTCCGAGGCTAGCGGGAGCCATGAGCAGTTCTTC.

This sequence joins TRBV10-2 and TRBJ2-7; a weak D match, TRBD2 (6 bases). V shed 7 bases and J shed 7 bases, with 17 bases lying between them. Looked up from germline, CDR1 is WSHSY and CDR2 is SAAADI. The CDR3 covers 13 residues. CDR3 DNA: TGCGCCAGCACTAGGACTACAACTCGGGAGCAGTACTTC. Amino acid sequence: CASTRTTTREQYF.